This T cell receptor beta chain came from a study of blood T cell repertoires in COVID-19. Study-wide background: Samples representing acute and convalescent COVID-19 were sourced from the United States, Italy and Spain. T cells, B-cell-depleted T cells, or PBMCs supplied cDNA or gDNA.

Original data processing: Reference gene primers were amplified, and this amplification served to estimate nucleated cell counts. TCRdb keeps only in-frame clones here, not all; method: immunoSEQ multiplex PCR. The V and J calls and clone size were taken over from that table, and D and trimming were inferred from the DNA. The data show 150,000 to 250,000 clones, with almost 85% seen just once and 6.9% held by the top ten. V lost 2 bases, J lost 7 bases, and 12 bases lay in between. The CDR3 runs 14 residues. Germline V gene lookup returns CDR1 SGHRS and CDR2 YFSETQ. This TCR was sampled from a human donor with acute or convalescent COVID-19. The donor label of this sample is uncertain. The sequenced material came from peripheral blood. This chain connects TRBV5-1 to TRBJ2-2; maybe TRBD2 (6 bases). The CDR3 bases are TGCGCCAGCAGCTTTTCCCTCGGGGGCGGGGAGCTGTTTTTT. Amino acids: CASSFSLGGGELFF.